The 24 T cell receptor beta chains below all came from one sample that was sequenced in a study of identical twins. TCRdb called the 5' RACE reads again in MiXCR, with one record for every CDR3 protein. Of roughly 690,000 distinct CDR3 sequences in the sample, around 20% were seen once. This sample was also put to use in a study of T cells expressing NK-cell markers.

Sequenced input: PBMCs. The receptors were gathered from a woman aged 18 to 35 in good health.

This clonotype was counted ten times or more. This chain joins TRBV12-3 or TRBV12-4 and TRBJ2-5, with 7 positions matching TRBD2. The CDR3 has 12 amino acids. The V and J ends lost 6 bases and 3 bases, in that order; junction bases with no gene match: 1. Here the CDR3 reads CASRSGKETQYF. DNA of the CDR3: TGTGCCAGCAGGAGCGGGAAAGAGACCCAGTACTTC.

In its sample, this clonotype was seen a few times. The CDR3 nucleotides read TGTGCCAGCAGCACCATAGGGACAGAGATACTTCGGAACACTGAAGCTTTCTTT. This gives the protein CASSTIGTEILRNTEAFF. The chain is built from TRBV11-2 and TRBJ1-1; 7 nucleotides line up with TRBD1. The ends lost 5 bases at V and 1 base at J; junction bases unmatched: 16. CDR3 length equals 18 residues. Looked up from germline, CDR1 is SGHAT and CDR2 is FQNNGV.

The chain couples TRBV20-1 to TRBJ2-1; 14 bases match TRBD2. V shed 3 bases, J shed 5 bases, and the junction held 6 bases outside the gene matches. This CDR3 region has 16 residues. Germline loops: CDR1 DFQATT, CDR2 SNEGSKA (reference sequence). The CDR3 nucleotides read TGCAGTGCTAGCGACCCGGGACTAGCGGGAGACAATGAGCAGTTCTTC. Protein: CSASDPGLAGDNEQFF.

The V gene is TRBV5-1, the J gene TRBJ2-7, with 9 bases aligning to TRBD1. J lost 2 bases, V lost 4 bases, and 10 bases had no gene match. The CDR3 covers 16 residues. Germline V gives CDR1 SGHRS, CDR2 YFSETQ. CDR3 residues: CASSRIGQGTPYEQYF. The CDR3 DNA is TGCGCCAGCAGCCGCATCGGACAGGGGACACCCTACGAGCAGTACTTC. Combining the CDR3 with reference TRBV5-1 and TRBJ2-7 gives the whole variable domain KAGVTQTPRYLIKTRGQQVTLSCSPISGHRSVSWYQQTPGQGLQFLFEYFSETQRNKGNFPGRFSGRQFSNSRSEMNVSTLELGDSALYLCASSRIGQGTPYEQYFGPGTRLTVT.

This clonotype was observed a few times. The chain recombines TRBV6-5 with TRBJ1-1; the D gene is possibly TRBD1 (5 bases). The CDR3 runs to 14 residues. The germline CDR1 and CDR2 sequences are MNHEY and SVGAGI. V was clipped by 0 bases and J by 6 bases, with 11 bases between them. The CDR3 protein is CASSYSRGIAEAFF. CDR3 nucleotide sequence: TGTGCCAGCAGTTACTCCCGGGGGATAGCTGAAGCTTTCTTT.

The chain couples TRBV7-9 to TRBJ2-5; tentatively, D is TRBD1 (5 bases). There are 16 residues in the CDR3. V was cut by 5 bases and J by 5 bases, with 21 bases left in between. CDR1 and CDR2 (germline): SEHNR, FQNEAQ (reference sequence). The chain's CDR3 is CASSPEEARDGETQYF. The CDR3 bases are TGTGCCAGCAGCCCAGAGGAAGCCAGGGATGGGGAGACCCAGTACTTC.

This clonotype turned up a few times. The chain employs TRBV12-3 or TRBV12-4 and TRBJ2-5; perhaps TRBD1 as D (6 bases). Trimming left V 6 bases short and J 4 bases short, with 12 bases between. This CDR3 has 13 residues. CDR3 sequence: CASRSQGLETQYF. CDR3 nucleotide sequence: TGTGCCAGCAGATCACAGGGATTAGAGACCCAGTACTTC.

V gene TRBV28 combines with J gene TRBJ1-5; D might be TRBD1 (5 bases). The CDR3 contains 15 residues. The V end lost 8 bases, the J end lost 5 bases, and 19 bases lay between the germline ends. The germline V gene has CDR1 MDHEN and CDR2 SYDVKM. CDR3 bases: TGTGCCAGCGGGAGGCAGGGTCCATACTATCAGCCCCAGCATTTT. Its translation: CASGRQGPYYQPQHF. The complete variable domain, with remaining parts taken from reference TRBV28 and TRBJ1-5, reads DVKVTQSSRYLVKRTGEKVFLECVQDMDHENMFWYRQDPGLGLRLIYFSYDVKMKEKGDIPEGYSVSREKKERFSLILESASTNQTSMYLCASGRQGPYYQPQHFGDGTRLSIL.

This clonotype turned up a few times. The chain combines TRBV29-1 with TRBJ2-7; TRBD1 is a possible D gene (6 bases). The CDR3 length is 13 residues. Germline V gives CDR1 SQVTM, CDR2 ANQGSEA. Trimming took 4 bases from V and 0 from J, leaving 10 bases between them. CDR3 amino acids: CSVAPTGSYEQYF. DNA for the CDR3: TGCAGCGTTGCACCGACAGGCTCCTACGAGCAGTACTTC.

The chain carries TRBV7-8 and TRBJ2-2; D uncertain. The CDR3 length is 14 residues. V was trimmed by 6 bases and J by 0 bases, leaving 8 bases between them. CDR1 and CDR2 (germline): SGHVS, FQNEAQ. The CDR3 nucleotides are TGTGCCAGCAGGTCCACAGCGAACACCGGGGAGCTGTTTTTT. It translates to CASRSTANTGELFF.

J is TRBJ2-7 and V is TRBV6-1; the D gene is possibly TRBD1 (6 bases). V was cut by 5 bases and J by 2 bases, with 13 bases left in between. Per germline, CDR1 MNHNS and CDR2 SASEGT. The CDR3 has 14 amino acids. CDR3 in DNA: TGTGCCAGCAGTCGCCGGGACACAGCCTACGAGCAGTACTTC. This codes for CASSRRDTAYEQYF.

This clonotype was recorded a few times. The chain is built from TRBV27 and TRBJ2-1; D call uncertain. CDR3 length: 16 residues. With 5 bases removed from V and 5 bases from J, the gap between germline ends came to 19 bases. Germline lookup yields CDR1 MNHEY and CDR2 SMNVEV (reference sequence). The CDR3 loop is CASSTENLHGHNEQFF. CDR3 nucleotides: TGTGCCAGCAGTACCGAGAACCTTCATGGGCACAATGAGCAGTTCTTC.

The rearrangement uses TRBV3-1 and TRBJ2-1; 7 bases are shared with TRBD2. Germline V gene lookup returns CDR1 LGHDT and CDR2 YNNKEL (reference sequence). This CDR3 is 16 amino acids long. V dropped 5 bases and J dropped 7; count of bases not matched to a gene: 14. The CDR3 protein is CASSFSTAGARNEQFF. CDR3 nucleotides: TGTGCCAGCAGCTTTAGTACGGCGGGAGCCCGGAATGAGCAGTTCTTC.

J is TRBJ1-1 and V is TRBV27; D is unresolved. Germline loops: CDR1 MNHEY, CDR2 SMNVEV (reference sequence). The CDR3 consists of 12 residues. The ends were cut back, 3 bases at V and 10 bases at J, with 12 bases in the middle. CDR3 bases: TGTGCCAGCAGTTTCGACCGGGGAGTAGCTTTCTTT. Protein product: CASSFDRGVAFF.

The CDR3 is CSARPSGRATGELFF. In nucleotides, the CDR3 is TGCAGTGCTAGGCCTAGCGGGAGGGCCACCGGGGAGCTGTTTTTT. The gene calls are TRBV20-1 and TRBJ2-2; 12 bases are shared with TRBD2. Germline trimming cut 3 bases from V and 4 bases from J; bases unmatched to any gene: 3. Germline V CDR1 and CDR2: DFQATT, SNEGSKA (reference sequence). The CDR3 is 15 amino acids.

DNA for the CDR3: TGTGCAAGTCGTTCTTACCAGCCCCAGCATTTT. This gives the protein CASRSYQPQHF. The rearrangement joins TRBV12-2 to TRBJ1-5. TRBV12-2 is tagged as a pseudogene. There are 11 residues in the CDR3.

Written as DNA, the CDR3 is TGTGCCAGCAGCTTCACGGGCCTAGCTGTAGGCCAGTACTTC. This gives the protein CASSFTGLAVGQYF. The chain carries TRBV7-6 and TRBJ2-5, with a possible D match to TRBD2 (5 bases). CDR1 is SGHVS and CDR2 is FNYEAQ in the germline V gene. V was cut by 3 bases and J by 10 bases, with 18 bases left in between. The CDR3 totals 14 residues.

The V call is TRBV12-3 or TRBV12-4, the J call TRBJ1-3, with a weak D call TRBD1 (6 bases). V lost 10 bases and J 6 bases, leaving 19 bases between the germline ends. CDR3 length: 14 amino acids. For the CDR3, the DNA is TGTGCCACCGGAGATTGGCAGGGGATAAACACCATATATTTT. This translates into CATGDWQGINTIYF.

This clonotype was detected ten times or more. This rearrangement joins TRBV7-2 to TRBJ2-1, with D possibly TRBD1 on 6 matching bases. The CDR3 consists of 15 residues. V was shortened by 6 bases and J by 4 bases, with 16 bases between the two germline ends. Germline V gene lookup returns CDR1 SGHTA and CDR2 FQGNSA. CDR3 nucleotides: TGTGCCAGCAGTCAGAGGGGGAGTGCGTACAATGAGCAGTTCTTC. Its translation: CASSQRGSAYNEQFF.

At least ten counts were recorded for this clonotype. V gene TRBV3-1 combines with J gene TRBJ2-7; 11 nucleotides line up with TRBD2. With V trimmed by 5 bases and J by 3 bases, 3 bases remained unmatched. This CDR3 is built from 14 residues. Germline V gives CDR1 LGHDT, CDR2 YNNKEL (reference sequence). The CDR3 region is CASSVGLADYEQYF. Written as DNA, the CDR3 is TGTGCCAGCAGCGTGGGACTAGCGGACTACGAGCAGTACTTC.

The chain uses TRBV12-3 or TRBV12-4 and TRBJ1-2, with TRBD1 matching over 8 bases. V lost 7 bases to trimming and J lost 6 bases; unmatched junction nucleotides: 10. The CDR3 spans 14 residues. CDR3 DNA sequence: TGTGCCAGCATTGCGACAGGGGCGTCGGATGGCTACACCTTC. Its protein is CASIATGASDGYTF.

In this sample, this clonotype turned up many times. J is TRBJ2-7 and V is TRBV6-1, with 8 bases that match TRBD2. This CDR3 region has 13 residues. In germline, CDR1 is MNHNS, CDR2 SASEGT. The ends lost 8 bases at V and 3 bases at J; junction bases unmatched: 6. CDR3 amino acids: CASARGGFYEQYF. DNA of the CDR3: TGTGCCAGCGCCCGGGGGGGGTTCTACGAGCAGTACTTC.

This clonotype showed up just a few times. The V and J genes are TRBV12-3 or TRBV12-4 and TRBJ2-1; TRBD1 aligns across 7 bases. The junction had 7 bases not matched to a gene; V was cut back by 5 bases and J by 12 bases. The CDR3 covers 12 residues. CDR3 amino acids: CASSLRRQGQFF. The CDR3 DNA reads as TGTGCCAGCAGTCTCCGACGACAGGGGCAGTTCTTC.

In its sample, this clonotype was seen many times. The genes are TRBV28 and TRBJ1-1; D is unresolved. With 4 bases removed from V and 0 bases from J, the gap between germline ends came to 18 bases. The germline gives CDR1 MDHEN, CDR2 SYDVKM. CDR3 size: 17 residues. In DNA form, the CDR3 reads TGTGCCAGCAGTTCCCCTAGACACCCCCTCATGAACACTGAAGCTTTCTTT. Translation: CASSSPRHPLMNTEAFF.